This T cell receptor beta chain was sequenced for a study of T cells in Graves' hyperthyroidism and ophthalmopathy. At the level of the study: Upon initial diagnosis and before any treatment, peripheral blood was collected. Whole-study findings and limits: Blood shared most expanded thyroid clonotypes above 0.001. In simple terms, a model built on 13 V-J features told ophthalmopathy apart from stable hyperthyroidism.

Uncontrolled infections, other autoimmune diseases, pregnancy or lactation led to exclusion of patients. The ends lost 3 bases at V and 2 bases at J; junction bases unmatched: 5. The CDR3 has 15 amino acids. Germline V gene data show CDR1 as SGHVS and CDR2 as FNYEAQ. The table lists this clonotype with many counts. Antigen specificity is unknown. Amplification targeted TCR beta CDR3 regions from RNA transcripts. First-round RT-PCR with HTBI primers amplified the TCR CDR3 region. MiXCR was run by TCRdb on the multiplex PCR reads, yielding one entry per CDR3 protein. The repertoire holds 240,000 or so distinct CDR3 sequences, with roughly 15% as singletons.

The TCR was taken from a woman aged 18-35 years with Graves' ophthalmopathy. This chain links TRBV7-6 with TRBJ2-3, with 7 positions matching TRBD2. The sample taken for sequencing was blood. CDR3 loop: CASSFLAEYTDTQYF. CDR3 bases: TGTGCCAGCAGCTTTCTAGCGGAATACACAGATACGCAGTATTTT.